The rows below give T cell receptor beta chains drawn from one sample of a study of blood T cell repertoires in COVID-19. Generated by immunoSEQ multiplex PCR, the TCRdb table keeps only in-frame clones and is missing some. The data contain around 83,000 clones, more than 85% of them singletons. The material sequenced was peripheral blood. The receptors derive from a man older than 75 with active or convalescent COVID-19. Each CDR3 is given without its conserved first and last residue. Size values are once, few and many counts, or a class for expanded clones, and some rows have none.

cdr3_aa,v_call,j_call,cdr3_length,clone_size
ASSYPIGTPNQPQH,TRBV6-6,TRBJ1-5,14,once
ASSLMGAIYNEQF,TRBV7-2,TRBJ2-1,13,NA
ASSEDSLNQPQH,TRBV5-1,TRBJ1-5,12,few
AWSAGTPDTQY,TRBV30,TRBJ2-3,11,NA
ASSQDTSGGYNEQF,TRBV3-1/TRBV3-2,TRBJ2-1,14,few
ASSGQGTGELF,TRBV2,TRBJ2-2,11,NA
AWDRGDRYQPQH,TRBV30,TRBJ1-5,12,NA
ATASGAGPGNTIY,TRBV19,TRBJ1-3,13,few
ASSRFAGGANTEAF,TRBV7-6,TRBJ1-1,14,NA
ASSRPDQPQH,TRBV18,TRBJ1-5,10,NA
ASSVGTSGYGELF,TRBV9,TRBJ2-2,13,NA
ASSGQGLREKLF,TRBV28,TRBJ1-4,12,NA
ASSVTGGAPTEAF,TRBV5-1,TRBJ1-1,13,NA
ASSVQDYNSPLH,TRBV5-4,TRBJ1-6,12,NA
ASSTQRGGRETQY,TRBV7-2,TRBJ2-5,13,NA
ASSFEAGRYEQF,TRBV5-5,TRBJ2-1,12,NA
AARAFGGYT,TRBV28,TRBJ1-2,9,few
AWSSSSYHEQF,TRBV30,TRBJ2-1,11,NA
AWNLGGGSNEKLF,TRBV30,TRBJ1-4,13,NA
ASTPGADTEAF,TRBV5-1,TRBJ1-1,11,NA
ASSDPTSGGLDTQY,TRBV11-2,TRBJ2-3,14,NA
ASSTFGGTEAF,TRBV2,TRBJ1-1,11,NA
ASSFAGTRADTQY,TRBV27,TRBJ2-3,13,once
ASSFLAGGGTDTQY,TRBV11-3,TRBJ2-3,14,NA
ASSVRQLTNYGYT,TRBV19,TRBJ1-2,13,NA
SVNGGANVLT,TRBV29-1,TRBJ2-6,10,few
ATSQAFSLADTQY,TRBV24-1,TRBJ2-3,13,NA
ASSPPGETQY,TRBV9,TRBJ2-5,10,NA
ASSLAGQGIVTDTQY,TRBV28,TRBJ2-3,15,NA
ASSNRQFNEQF,TRBV2,TRBJ2-1,11,NA
ASSLVDGSSYNEQF,TRBV5-1,TRBJ2-1,14,few
ASQPSQTCWGGYGYT,TRBV23-1,TRBJ1-2,15,NA
ASSLESRTEAF,TRBV5-1,TRBJ1-1,11,NA
ASSPLVNSYNEQF,TRBV18,TRBJ2-1,13,NA
ASSKRENTEAF,TRBV19,TRBJ1-1,11,NA
ASSPIPGGRNQPQH,TRBV27,TRBJ1-5,14,once
ASSSVAGGETQY,TRBV5-4,TRBJ2-5,12,NA
ASSLGTDYGYT,TRBV5-4,TRBJ1-2,11,NA
ASSLLAGGENEQF,TRBV13,TRBJ2-1,13,NA
ASSPGQGPGYT,TRBV5-6,TRBJ1-2,11,NA